These T cell receptor beta chains were read from a single sample in a study of patients and donors after allogeneic stem cell transplantation. TCRdb used MiXCR to reprocess the RT-PCR reads, holding one entry per CDR3 protein. This sample yields some 87,000 distinct CDR3 sequences, of which about 48% are seen a single time; 60% to 75% belongs to the top ten. The sample was blood, either unsorted or a sorted T cell fraction (not recorded which). The source is a human donor who was either an allogeneic HSCT recipient or a stem cell or donor lymphocyte infusion donor (not recorded which). It is not recorded whose cells these are; they may come from a transplant donor. CDR3s include the opening cysteine and the closing phenylalanine or tryptophan. A D gene is named only where the DNA matches it firmly. The size field is filled for only some rows; it gives once, few, many or a size class.

d_gene	v_gene	j_gene	abundance	len	CDR3nt	CDR3aa
TRBD1	TRBV29-1	TRBJ1-2	.	14	TGCAGCGTTGAAGGCGACAGGGAAGACTATGGCTACACCTTC	CSVEGDREDYGYTF
.	TRBV27	TRBJ1-1	.	15	TGTGCCAGCAGTTTATCCTCGACAGGGAACACTGAAGCTTTCTTT	CASSLSSTGNTEAFF
.	TRBV18	TRBJ2-1	.	11	TGTGCCAGCTCCGAAAACAATGAGCAGTTCTTC	CASSENNEQFF
.	TRBV7-3	TRBJ2-5	.	12	TGTGCCAGCAGCTCTATGGGGGAGACCCAGTACTTC	CASSSMGETQYF
TRBD1	TRBV27	TRBJ2-7	.	14	TGTGCCAGCAGTCGGGGACAGCGCGCCTACGAGCAGTACTTC	CASSRGQRAYEQYF
.	TRBV20-1	TRBJ2-1	.	13	TGCAGTTGCAGGGTCCTCGATAACAATGAGCAGTTCTTC	CSCRVLDNNEQFF
TRBD1	TRBV20-1	TRBJ1-1	.	14	TGCAGTGCTCCGGGACAGCCCCAGAACACTGAAGCTTTCTTT	CSAPGQPQNTEAFF
.	TRBV20-1	TRBJ1-4	few	14	TGCAGTGCTAGAGATCCGGGAGGCAATGAAAAACTGTTTTTT	CSARDPGGNEKLFF
TRBD2	TRBV4-1	TRBJ2-1	.	16	TGCGCCAGCAGCCAAGGAACAAGTCGCGGGAGGGATGAGCAGTTCTTC	CASSQGTSRGRDEQFF
TRBD1	TRBV20-1	TRBJ1-5	.	16	TGCAGTGCTAGAGATCAAGGGACAGGGGTATATCAGCCCCAGCATTTT	CSARDQGTGVYQPQHF
.	TRBV12-3/TRBV12-4	TRBJ2-1	.	11	TGTGCCAGCAGTTTCTTGGGGCCTGGGTTCTTC	CASSFLGPGFF
.	TRBV21-1	TRBJ1-1	.	13	TGTGCCAACAGACGGGGACAAAACACTGAAGCTTTCTTT	CANRRGQNTEAFF
.	TRBV9	TRBJ1-4	.	15	TGTGCCAGCAGCGTATCGGGCAGTATTAATGAAAAACTGTTTTTT	CASSVSGSINEKLFF
.	TRBV5-1	TRBJ1-4	.	17	TGCGCCAGCAGCCACCCCGGTCCCGGGTCCGAGATTGAAAAACTGTTTTTT	CASSHPGPGSEIEKLFF
TRBD1	TRBV29-1	TRBJ1-1	few	12	TGCAGCGAACGGGACAGGAACACTGAAGCTTTCTTT	CSERDRNTEAFF
.	TRBV28	TRBJ1-2	.	11	TGTGCCAGCAGAAGGGGATTTGGCTACACCTTC	CASRRGFGYTF
.	TRBV28	TRBJ2-2	few	12	TGTGCCAGCAGTTTCGGGACCGGGGAGCTGTTTTTT	CASSFGTGELFF
.	TRBV20-1	TRBJ1-2	few	15	TGCAGTGCTAGAGCGGAGGGGCGCTGGAACTATGGCTACACCTTC	CSARAEGRWNYGYTF
.	TRBV4-3	TRBJ2-7	.	15	TGCGCCAGCAGCCAAGATCTAGACTTCTCCTACGAGCAGTACTTC	CASSQDLDFSYEQYF
.	TRBV28	TRBJ2-5	.	14	TGTGCCAGCAGTAAATTATCGGGGATCGAGACCCAGTACTTC	CASSKLSGIETQYF
.	TRBV20-1	TRBJ1-5	.	15	TGCAGTGCTAGAGATCTGAGAGGTGGGAATCAGCCCCAGCATTTT	CSARDLRGGNQPQHF
.	TRBV28	TRBJ1-3	few	16	TGTGCCAGCAGTTTAATGCTGGGACTCTCTGGAAACACCATATATTTT	CASSLMLGLSGNTIYF
.	TRBV9	TRBJ2-2	.	16	TGTGCCAGCAGCGTAGATTCGCAGGGGGGCACCGGGGAGCTGTTTTTT	CASSVDSQGGTGELFF
.	TRBV28	TRBJ1-5	.	14	TGTGCCAGCAGTTTCTCTGGCAAGTTTGGGCCCCAGCATTTT	CASSFSGKFGPQHF
TRBD2	TRBV27	TRBJ2-7	once	15	TGTGCCAGCAGTTTAGTGTCTAGCGGTACCTACGAGCAGTACTTC	CASSLVSSGTYEQYF
TRBD2	TRBV20-1	TRBJ2-5	.	15	TGCAGTGCTAAAGCGGGATCAGCGCTCCAAGAGACCCAGTACTTC	CSAKAGSALQETQYF
.	TRBV20-1	TRBJ1-2	.	14	TGCAGTGCTGTAATAGTCCCGGACAACTATGGCTACACCTTC	CSAVIVPDNYGYTF
.	TRBV7-7	TRBJ2-7	.	12	TGTGCTAGCAGCTTATCAAGTTCCGAGCAGTACTTC	CASSLSSSEQYF